This entry concerns a single TCR beta chain. Its antigen remains unidentified. The sample is drawn from a study of monozygotic twins with inflammatory bowel disease. General study findings and limits: The data did not back a single strong IBD-associated clonotype or signal. Relative clonotype sharing with others was diminished in IBD patients versus healthy twins, particularly with disease activity.

UMIs incorporating a 6-nucleotide sample barcode were appended by means of template switching. TCRdb reanalyzed the 5' RACE reads, giving one entry per CDR3 protein sequence and no DNA. The sample's table shows approximately 100,000 distinct CDR3 sequences. Germline CDR1 is SGHNT and CDR2 is YENEEA. CDR3 length equals 13 residues. What was sequenced was blood. V and J are TRBV11-3 and TRBJ2-1; TCRdb picks TRBD2, but there is no DNA to check that call. This clonotype was obtained from a human donor with ulcerative colitis or Crohn's disease, or a healthy co-twin of an affected twin (not recorded which). The CDR3 loop reads CASSPRTSREQFF.